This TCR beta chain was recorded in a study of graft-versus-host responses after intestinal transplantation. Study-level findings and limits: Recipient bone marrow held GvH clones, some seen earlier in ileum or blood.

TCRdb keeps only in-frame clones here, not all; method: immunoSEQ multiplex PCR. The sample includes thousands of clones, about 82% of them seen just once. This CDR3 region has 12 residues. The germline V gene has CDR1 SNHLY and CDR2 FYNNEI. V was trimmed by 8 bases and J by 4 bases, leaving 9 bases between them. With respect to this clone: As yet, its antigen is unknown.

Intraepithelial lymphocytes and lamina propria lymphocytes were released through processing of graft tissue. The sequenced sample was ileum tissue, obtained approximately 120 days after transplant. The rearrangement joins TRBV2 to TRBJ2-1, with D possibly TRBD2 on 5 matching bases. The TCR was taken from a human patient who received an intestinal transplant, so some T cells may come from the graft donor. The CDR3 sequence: CASGSWYNEQFF. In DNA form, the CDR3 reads TGTGCCAGCGGGAGTTGGTACAATGAGCAGTTCTTC.